This is a list of T cell receptor beta chains from one sample in a study of blood T cell repertoires in COVID-19. Using immunoSEQ multiplex PCR, the repertoire was profiled, and TCRdb retains in-frame clones only, with some absent. The top ten hold under 8% of the sample, which has some 180,000 clones, more than 80% seen once. The sample consisted of PBMCs or T cells enriched from blood (not recorded which). The receptors stem from a man aged 40-55 years who had recovered from COVID-19. The CDR3 runs from the conserved cysteine through the conserved F or W. A D gene is named only where the DNA matches it firmly.

v_gene: TRBV11-2; j_gene: TRBJ2-2; d_gene: TRBD1; CDR3aa: CASSLVSPAGQGRSGELFF; CDR3nt: TGTGCCAGCAGCTTAGTATCTCCGGCGGGACAGGGGAGATCCGGGGAGCTGTTTTTT
v_gene: TRBV5-6; j_gene: TRBJ2-7; d_gene: TRBD1; CDR3aa: CASSSYGQEPYEQYF; CDR3nt: TGTGCCAGCAGCTCCTATGGACAGGAACCTTACGAGCAGTACTTC
v_gene: TRBV7-6; j_gene: TRBJ2-2; d_gene: TRBD1; CDR3aa: CASFTGGAAPNTGELFF; CDR3nt: TGTGCCAGCTTCACAGGGGGCGCAGCCCCGAACACCGGGGAGCTGTTTTTT
v_gene: TRBV2; j_gene: TRBJ1-1; d_gene: .; CDR3aa: CASNLGVNEAFF; CDR3nt: TGTGCCAGCAATCTAGGAGTGAATGAAGCTTTCTTT
v_gene: TRBV28; j_gene: TRBJ2-7; d_gene: .; CDR3aa: CASSLTELEQYF; CDR3nt: TGTGCCAGCAGTTTAACAGAACTGGAGCAGTACTTC
v_gene: TRBV13; j_gene: TRBJ2-5; d_gene: TRBD1; CDR3aa: CASSLPEGGRETQYF; CDR3nt: TGTGCCAGCAGCTTGCCGGAAGGGGGCAGAGAGACCCAGTACTTC
v_gene: TRBV28; j_gene: TRBJ2-2; d_gene: .; CDR3aa: CASSPFGIAADANTGELFF; CDR3nt: TGTGCCAGCAGCCCTTTCGGGATAGCGGCTGACGCGAACACCGGGGAGCTGTTTTTT
v_gene: TRBV20-1; j_gene: TRBJ1-1; d_gene: .; CDR3aa: CSRSKNTEAFF; CDR3nt: TGCAGCCGAAGCAAGAACACTGAAGCTTTCTTT
v_gene: TRBV5-1; j_gene: TRBJ2-5; d_gene: .; CDR3aa: CASSLILGGQETQYF; CDR3nt: TGCGCCAGCAGCTTGATACTAGGTGGCCAAGAGACCCAGTACTTC
v_gene: TRBV9; j_gene: TRBJ1-1; d_gene: .; CDR3aa: CASSVGPEGEAFF; CDR3nt: TGTGCCAGCAGCGTAGGGCCTGAGGGAGAAGCTTTCTTT
v_gene: TRBV4-2; j_gene: TRBJ2-7; d_gene: TRBD1; CDR3aa: CASSSDRSEQYF; CDR3nt: TGTGCCAGCAGCTCGGACAGGTCCGAGCAGTACTTC